This TCR beta chain was obtained from a study of vaccination effects on CD4 cells after COVID-19 (dated by TCRdb to 2022 to 2024). Concerning the study at large: Post-vaccine samples across the study were collected a median of 72 days after the second dose, with a range of 14 to 241. A total of ten to eleven COVID-19 convalescent patients and a few SARS-CoV-2-naive healthy vaccine recipients were included in the full study. In both COVID-19 convalescent patients and infection-naive vaccine recipients, the study compared SARS-CoV-2 spike-specific CD4+ TCR repertoires from before mRNA vaccination with those from after it. Cultures from other donors in the study were sequenced using the Oncomine TCR Beta short-read assay on an Illumina iSeq 100. General findings and caveats noted by the study authors: Among healthy vaccine recipients, nearly all vaccine-induced clones were SARS-CoV-2 mono-reactive, and only 1 of 255 was cross-reactive with common cold coronaviruses. The study was limited by a small number of convalescent patients and lacked early post-infection timepoints. At late post-vaccination timepoints, both infection-induced and vaccine-induced clones showed marked clonal contraction, consistent with waning T cell responses.

In the case of this clone: The target of this receptor is not known. Base qualities are not recorded, but no much larger clone differs from it by a single base.

Library preparation employed the immunoSEQ multiplex PCR assay. TCR beta CDR3 sequencing was performed on DNA from the cultured, isolated CD4+ T cells. As for the original processing: Non-productive TCR sequences were removed, reads were trimmed to the CDR3 region, and CDR3s of at least 7 amino acids were retained. Antigen-specific clonotypes were identified with the MANAFEST web app by comparing expansion in peptide wells against reference cultures. To be called positive, a clone needed expansion at FDR<0.05 compared with the reference and with all other wells, an odds ratio greater than 5, and a frequency greater than 0.1% in two replicate wells. Clonotypes significantly expanded in SARS-CoV-2 spike wells and in at least one common cold coronavirus spike condition were defined as cross-reactive. Levenshtein distance calculated with the stringdist R package was used to assess CDR3 similarity, and unrooted trees were constructed with ape in R 3.6.1. Entries here come from immuneACCESS through TCRdb and include only in-frame sequences with V and J called. Some clones fail to appear in such tables; in the studies checked, an unresolved V gene covers under half of the shortfall, and the cause of the remainder is unknown. D and trimming come from the DNA, and the V and J calls and clone size come from that table. The sample table shows 40,000 to 50,000 clones, and over 60% are seen once. More than 13% of the sample lies in the top ten.

To identify antigen-specific CD4+ T cell clonotypes by their expansion, the ViraFEST assay first stimulated PBMC with viral peptide pools and then applied TCR sequencing. After around ten days of culture, CD4+ T cells were isolated with the EasySep CD4+ T cell isolation kit. Each participant got two doses of an mRNA SARS-CoV-2 vaccine, either BNT162b2 or mRNA-1273. None of the healthy vaccine recipients had a prior SARS-CoV-2 infection, which was confirmed by nucleocapsid antibody tests that came back negative both before and after vaccination. Around 2 million PBMC per well were cultured in IMDM with about 4.8% human AB serum, 10 IU/ml IL-2 and gentamicin, plus 10 ug/ml peptides. On days 3 and 7, half of the culture medium was replaced with fresh IL-2-containing medium. Each peptide stimulation condition was cultured in triplicate wells unless otherwise noted. PBMC were separated from whole blood using Ficoll-Paque Plus gradient centrifugation and were then either cryopreserved at -140C or used fresh. The spike proteins of SARS-CoV-2 and of the common cold coronaviruses HCoV-NL63, HCoV-OC43 and HCoV-229E were spanned by overlapping peptide pools. The QIAamp micro DNA kit was used to extract genomic DNA from the cultured CD4+ T cells.

The clonotype originates from a human donor who received a COVID-19 vaccine. The sample in question was CD4+ T cells from PBMCs cultured with HCoV-OC43 spike peptides, obtained after COVID-19 vaccination. In light of the paper, this sample's cell subset or site label describes: HCoV-OC43 spike overlapping peptide pool stimulation.

The DNA sequence is given as TGTGCCAGCAGTGAGGTACAGGGGGCGGGAGGCTACACCTTC. The resulting protein is CASSEVQGAGGYTF. Recombination linked TRBV6-1 to TRBJ1-2, and 9 junction bases match TRBD1. V lost 3 bases and J lost 8 bases, and the count of bases not matched to a germline gene is 7. CDR1 MNHNS and CDR2 SASEGT were looked up in the germline V gene. Reading from cysteine to phenylalanine, the CDR3 counts 14 amino acids. Only the CDR3 DNA stays, 42 bases, in frame from base 1.